What follows are 22 T cell receptor beta chains derived from one specimen sequenced in a study of blood T cell repertoires in COVID-19. Data came from immunoSEQ multiplex PCR; TCRdb stores just in-frame clones and leaves some out. The sample comprises 35,000 to 45,000 clones, more than 75% of which are singletons, and approximately 13% rests with the top ten. Material: peripheral blood. These receptors came from a woman in her sixties or seventies in a cohort sampled during active COVID-19.

V gene TRBV9 combines with J gene TRBJ2-7; TRBD2 agrees at 9 bases. Per the germline V gene, CDR1 is SGDLS and CDR2 is YYNGEE. This CDR3 has 15 residues. J lost 4 bases, V lost 3 bases, and 8 bases had no gene match. For the CDR3, the DNA is TGTGCCAGCAGCGCCGGGACTAGCTTCATTTACGAGCAGTACTTC. Translating it yields CASSAGTSFIYEQYF.

V and J are TRBV18 and TRBJ2-2, with TRBD2 as a possible D gene (6 bases). Germline assignment: CDR1 KGHSH and CDR2 LQKENI. Trimming removed 4 bases from V and 4 bases from J, with 16 bases in between. The CDR3 length is 16 residues. The CDR3: CASSLTGLRSTGELFF. The DNA of the CDR3 is TGTGCCAGCTCACTTACGGGACTCAGAAGCACCGGGGAGCTGTTTTTT.

The chain is built from TRBV6-5 and TRBJ2-5; no clear D gene. V lost 5 bases to trimming and J lost 3 bases, with 10 bases between them. Germline V lookup: CDR1 MNHEY, CDR2 SVGAGI. The CDR3 is made up of 13 amino acids. The CDR3: CASSPYLKETQYF. DNA of the CDR3: TGTGCCAGCAGTCCCTACCTAAAAGAGACCCAGTACTTC.

This clone is a singleton in its sample. The chain is built from TRBV30 and TRBJ1-1; D call uncertain. Germline V gene lookup returns CDR1 GTSNPN and CDR2 SVGIG (reference sequence). The length of the CDR3 is 13 residues. Trimming shortened V by 0 bases and J by 2 bases, and 7 bases separated the two germline ends. DNA of the CDR3: TGTGCCTGGAGTGTACAGTCAAACACTGAAGCTTTCTTT. Encoded protein: CAWSVQSNTEAFF. The whole variable domain, filled in from reference TRBV30 and TRBJ1-1, reads SQTIHQWPATLVQPVGSPLSLECTVEGTSNPNLYWYRQAAGRGLQLLFYSVGIGQISSEVPQNLSASRPQDRQFILSSKKLLLSDSGFYLCAWSVQSNTEAFFGQGTRLTVV.

The rearrangement uses TRBV6-6 and TRBJ1-6; D remains ambiguous. Germline V gene sequence: CDR1 MNHNY, CDR2 SVGAGI (reference sequence). V was pared by 7 bases and J by 5 bases, with 12 bases between. The CDR3 sequence is 14 residues long. The CDR3 is CASTHSPNNSPLHF. The DNA for the CDR3 is TGTGCCAGCACCCATTCGCCTAATAATTCACCCCTCCACTTT.

This chain uses TRBV6-1 with TRBJ1-2; D not certain. The CDR3 is 12 residues long. V dropped 6 bases and J dropped 7 bases, with 12 bases sitting between them. CDR1 is MNHNS and CDR2 is SASEGT in the germline V gene. Written as DNA, the CDR3 is TGTGCCAGCAGCCGAGAGGCGGGTGGCTACACCTTC. Protein: CASSREAGGYTF.

The chain links TRBV3-1 (or the pseudogene TRBV3-2) to TRBJ2-3; TRBD1 might be the D (5 bases). The CDR3 contains 17 residues. Germline V gene sequence: CDR1 LGHDT, CDR2 YNNKEL (reference sequence). Trimming stripped 4 bases from V and 0 bases from J, with 17 bases between. The CDR3 sequence: CASSPLQGIASTDTQYF. The CDR3 DNA is TGTGCCAGCAGCCCCCTCCAGGGTATTGCTAGCACAGATACGCAGTATTTT.

V usage is TRBV5-8 and J usage is TRBJ2-1, with unresolved D. Germline CDR1 and CDR2: SGHTS and YDEGEE. The CDR3 covers 14 residues. Between the trimmed V and J ends, which lost 1 base and 7 bases, there was a span of 12 bases. The CDR3 sequence: CASSLWPRGNEQFF. CDR3 bases: TGTGCCAGCAGCTTGTGGCCAAGAGGTAATGAGCAGTTCTTC.

V usage is TRBV28 and J usage is TRBJ2-1, with TRBD2 as a possible D gene (6 bases). The germline V and J ends were trimmed by 7 bases and 4 bases, with 11 bases remaining between them. Germline V gene lookup returns CDR1 MDHEN and CDR2 SYDVKM. CDR3 length: 13 residues. The DNA of the CDR3 is TGTGCCAGCAAAAGCGGGCAGTACAATGAGCAGTTCTTC. It translates to CASKSGQYNEQFF.

This chain uses TRBV28 with TRBJ2-7, with 9 positions matching TRBD1. CDR1 and CDR2 from the germline V gene are MDHEN and SYDVKM. This CDR3 contains 14 residues. J lost 7 bases, V lost 3 bases, and 7 bases had no gene match. CDR3 sequence reads: CASSFGGTGWEQYF. The CDR3 DNA follows: TGTGCCAGCAGTTTTGGGGGGACAGGGTGGGAGCAGTACTTC.

This sequence joins TRBV18 and TRBJ1-2, with TRBD1 matching 8 bases. V lost 0 bases, J lost 5 bases, and 5 bases stayed unmatched. The CDR3 is made up of 15 amino acids. Per the germline V gene, CDR1 is KGHSH and CDR2 is LQKENI. CDR3 region: CASSPPGQEIYGYTF. DNA of the CDR3: TGTGCCAGCTCACCACCGGGACAGGAAATTTATGGCTACACCTTC.

V and J are TRBV5-1 and TRBJ2-7; the D gene is possibly TRBD2 (6 bases). The CDR3 runs to 18 residues. V lost 0 bases, J lost 5 bases, and 24 bases lay in between. CDR1 is SGHRS and CDR2 is YFSETQ in the germline V gene. The DNA for the CDR3 is TGCGCCAGCAGCTTGGTGGGGACTGCGAAGGGGTTTAGGAACGAGCAGTACTTC. Residues: CASSLVGTAKGFRNEQYF.

The chain combines TRBV4-3 with TRBJ2-5; 10 nucleotides align to TRBD1. With V trimmed by 4 bases and J by 4 bases, 21 bases remained unmatched. Germline V gene data show CDR1 as LGHNA and CDR2 as YSLEER. This CDR3 spans 20 amino acids. Written as DNA, the CDR3 is TGCGCCAGCAGCCCCCTCCCGACAGGGGGCGCATCATCCGTAGGAGAGACCCAGTACTTC. As protein: CASSPLPTGGASSVGETQYF.

This CDR3 reads CASSPPSSYNEQFF. The DNA of the CDR3 is TGTGCCAGCTCACCGCCTTCCAGCTACAATGAGCAGTTCTTC. This rearrangement joins TRBV18 to TRBJ2-1; D not certain. Trimming left V 3 bases short and J 3 bases short, with 9 bases between. The germline V gene encodes CDR1 KGHSH and CDR2 LQKENI. The CDR3 contains 14 residues. Full variable domain (outside the CDR3, taken from reference TRBV18 and TRBJ2-1): NAGVMQNPRHLVRRRGQEARLRCSPMKGHSHVYWYRQLPEEGLKFMVYLQKENIIDESGMPKERFSAEFPKEGPSILRIQQVVRGDSAAYFCASSPPSSYNEQFFGPGTRLTVL.

The gene calls are TRBV10-3 and TRBJ2-7; 7 nucleotides match TRBD2. The CDR3 covers 15 residues. Germline V gives CDR1 ENHRY, CDR2 SYGVKD. V trimming: 4 bases; J trimming: 0 bases; junction bases outside the gene matches: 6. CDR3 amino acids: CAISVGTTYSYEQYF. The CDR3 DNA reads TGTGCCATCAGTGTCGGGACTACTTACTCCTACGAGCAGTACTTC.

The chain joins TRBV5-4 to TRBJ2-7, with D hard to call. The CDR3 extends over 13 amino acids. Germline CDR1 reads SGHNT; CDR2 reads YYREEE (reference sequence). V was trimmed by 2 bases and J by 5 bases, leaving 11 bases between them. The CDR3 DNA reads TGTGCCAGCAGCTTTGGGCGACAAAACGAGCAGTACTTC. Protein: CASSFGRQNEQYF.

The chain couples TRBV4-3 to TRBJ1-2; tentative D call: TRBD1 (6 bases). The CDR3 sequence is 17 residues long. Looked up from germline, CDR1 is LGHNA and CDR2 is YSLEER. Trimming took off 1 base at V and 2 bases at J, with 17 bases between the two ends. CDR3 sequence reads: CASSQGGGRFSNYGYTF. The CDR3 DNA follows: TGCGCCAGCAGCCAAGGCGGGGGGCGGTTTTCAAACTATGGCTACACCTTC.

This clone was observed a single time. The genes are TRBV19 and TRBJ1-6; a possible D gene is TRBD1 (6 bases). This CDR3 has 15 amino acids. Germline lookup yields CDR1 LNHDA and CDR2 SQIVND (reference sequence). Trimming cost V 3 bases and J 7 bases, with 13 bases left between them. Here the CDR3 reads CASSIHQGKNSPLHF. The CDR3 coding sequence is TGTGCCAGTAGTATCCACCAGGGGAAGAATTCACCCCTCCACTTT.

This sequence joins TRBV6-2 or TRBV6-3 and TRBJ2-7; D might be TRBD1 (7 bases). This CDR3 region has 14 residues. V gave up 6 bases and J gave up 5 bases, with 17 bases separating them. Per germline, CDR1 MNHEY and CDR2 SVGEGT. CDR3 bases: TGTGCCAGCAGCGACGGGCGGGACAGCGACGAGCAGTACTTC. Amino acid sequence: CASSDGRDSDEQYF.

The V call is TRBV30, the J call TRBJ1-2; no firm D call. Germline CDR1 GTSNPN, CDR2 SVGIG (reference sequence). The V end lost 4 bases, the J end lost 2 bases, and 5 bases lay between the germline ends. CDR3 size: 11 residues. DNA for the CDR3: TGTGCCTGGATCAGGAACTATGGCTACACCTTC. Protein product: CAWIRNYGYTF.

The chain is built from TRBV2 and TRBJ2-6, with TRBD1 matching 10 bases. Germline V gene sequence: CDR1 SNHLY, CDR2 FYNNEI. The CDR3 is made up of 17 amino acids. After removal of 4 bases from V and 4 bases from J, the junction contained 7 bases not matched to a gene. As DNA, the CDR3 is TGTGCCAGCAGTGGTCGGGACAGGGGCTTCGGGGCCAACGTCCTGACTTTC. This translates into CASSGRDRGFGANVLTF.

V usage is TRBV27 and J usage is TRBJ2-3; 10 bases match TRBD2. CDR3 length: 17 residues. Losses at the gene ends were 0 bases for V and 3 bases for J; bases not matched to a gene: 6. CDR1 MNHEY and CDR2 SMNVEV come from the germline V gene (reference sequence). DNA of the CDR3: TGTGCCAGCAGTTTATCGGGGGGGACTAGCGAAACAGATACGCAGTATTTT. This codes for CASSLSGGTSETDTQYF.